This TCR beta chain was identified in a study of blood T cell repertoires in COVID-19. About the study: PBMCs, B-cell-depleted T cells, or T cells were the source of the cDNA or gDNA that made up the material.

This CDR3 has 15 residues. The V end was cut by 0 bases, the J end by 1 base, with 10 bases between. Germline V gives CDR1 MNHEY, CDR2 SMNVEV (reference sequence). Measured with immunoSEQ multiplex PCR; TCRdb has only the in-frame clones, and not every one. The sample has 150,000 to 200,000 clones, around 82% seen once. V gene TRBV27 combines with J gene TRBJ2-7; D might be TRBD2 (6 bases). Sequenced sample: peripheral blood. The receptor's source is a woman between 35 and 50 years old with COVID-19, enrolled during active disease. CDR3 in DNA: TGTGCCAGCAGTTTATCCGCGGGGAATTCCTACGAGCAGTACTTC. Translating it yields CASSLSAGNSYEQYF.